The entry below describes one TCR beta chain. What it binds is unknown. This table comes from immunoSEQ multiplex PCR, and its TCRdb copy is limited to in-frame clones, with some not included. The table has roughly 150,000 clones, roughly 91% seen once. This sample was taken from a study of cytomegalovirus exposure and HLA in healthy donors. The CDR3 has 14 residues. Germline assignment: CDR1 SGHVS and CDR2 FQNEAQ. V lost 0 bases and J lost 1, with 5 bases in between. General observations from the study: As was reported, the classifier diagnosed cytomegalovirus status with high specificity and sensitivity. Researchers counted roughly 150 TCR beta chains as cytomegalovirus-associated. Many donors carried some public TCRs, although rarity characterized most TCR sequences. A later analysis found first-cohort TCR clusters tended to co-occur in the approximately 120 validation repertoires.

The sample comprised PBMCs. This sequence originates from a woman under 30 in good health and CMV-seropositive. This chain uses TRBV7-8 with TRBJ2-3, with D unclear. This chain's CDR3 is CASSLASGTDTQYF. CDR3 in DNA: TGTGCCAGCAGCTTAGCGTCTGGCACAGATACGCAGTATTTT.